Each of the 24 T cell receptor beta chains below was sequenced from the same sample in a study of cytomegalovirus exposure and HLA in healthy donors. PCR primers comprised 60 Vbeta and 13 Jbeta primers. Clones were read by immunoSEQ multiplex PCR, and TCRdb kept only the in-frame ones, dropping some. Among about 31,000 clones listed, about 60% were seen once. The sample comprised PBMCs. These receptors all come from a man aged 50-60 years in good health and CMV-seropositive.

This chain links TRBV7-6 with TRBJ2-2; D is unresolved. Germline CDR1 is SGHVS and CDR2 is FNYEAQ. The CDR3 has 13 amino acids. V shed 5 bases and J shed 7 bases, with 11 bases lying between them. The CDR3 DNA reads TGTGCCAGCAGCCTTGACTCGTACGGGGAGCTGTTTTTT. Translated, it gives CASSLDSYGELFF.

The chain employs TRBV4-2 and TRBJ2-7; 7 bases agree with TRBD2. There are 16 residues in the CDR3. Germline V gene sequence: CDR1 LGHNA, CDR2 YNFKEQ. V dropped 0 bases and J dropped 0; count of bases not matched to a gene: 5. The CDR3 DNA is TGTGCCAGCAGCCAAGATGGGAGGGAGAGCTCCTACGAGCAGTACTTC. Its translation: CASSQDGRESSYEQYF.

The chain joins TRBV25-1 to TRBJ2-1, with D possibly matching TRBD2 (6 bases). Germline V gene sequence: CDR1 MGHDK, CDR2 SYGVNS. The CDR3 runs to 14 residues. With 5 bases removed from V and 5 bases from J, the gap between germline ends came to 13 bases. CDR3 in amino acids: CASSLAGINNEQFF. The CDR3 bases are TGTGCCAGCAGTCTGGCGGGGATAAACAATGAGCAGTTCTTC.

The V and J genes are TRBV5-4 and TRBJ2-7; D not resolved. CDR3 size: 13 residues. CDR1 SGHNT and CDR2 YYREEE come from the germline V gene (reference sequence). The germline V and J ends were trimmed by 0 bases and 6 bases, with 10 bases remaining between them. The CDR3 DNA sequence: TGTGCCAGCAGCTTGGCACAGACCGGCGAGCAGTACTTC. This encodes CASSLAQTGEQYF.

The chain couples TRBV4-3 to TRBJ2-1; TRBD2 aligns across 8 bases. J was trimmed by 3 bases and V by 1 base; bases with no gene match: 2. Per the germline V gene, CDR1 is LGHNA and CDR2 is YSLEER. The CDR3 covers 15 residues. The CDR3 DNA reads as TGCGCCAGCAGCCAAGGGACTAGCATCTACAATGAGCAGTTCTTC. It specifies CASSQGTSIYNEQFF.

This clone was seen a handful of times. The DNA for the CDR3 is TGTGCCAGCAGCGTAGGTCCGGGCACAGATACGCAGTATTTT. Translated: CASSVGPGTDTQYF. This chain uses TRBV9 with TRBJ2-3, with D hard to call. Trimming cost V 0 bases and J 1 base, with 6 bases left between them. The CDR3 loop spans 14 amino acids. CDR1 is SGDLS and CDR2 is YYNGEE in the germline V gene.

The chain uses TRBV4-2 and TRBJ2-3; 9 bases are shared with TRBD2. The trim removed 3 bases at V and 1 base at J, leaving 5 bases unmatched. This CDR3 spans 16 amino acids. The germline V gene has CDR1 LGHNA and CDR2 YNFKEQ. The CDR3 here is CASSHGLARGTDTQYF. The DNA for the CDR3 is TGTGCCAGCAGCCATGGACTAGCGCGCGGCACAGATACGCAGTATTTT.

Here the CDR3 reads CASSLDRYYGYTF. Written as DNA, the CDR3 is TGTGCCAGCAGCTTGGACAGATACTATGGCTACACCTTC. V is TRBV5-6 and J is TRBJ1-2; the D is unclear. Germline assignment: CDR1 SGHDT and CDR2 YYEEEE. This CDR3 region has 13 residues. V was pared by 0 bases and J by 3 bases, with 6 bases between.

The chain has TRBV5-1 and TRBJ2-1; 9 nucleotides line up with TRBD2. Germline values: CDR1 SGHRS, CDR2 YFSETQ. V gave up 0 bases and J gave up 5 bases; unmatched junction bases: 0. This CDR3 region has 14 residues. The CDR3 nucleotides are TGCGCCAGCAGCTTGGGCGGGAGGGACAATGAGCAGTTCTTC. This translates into CASSLGGRDNEQFF. The full variable domain, rest sourced from reference TRBV5-1 and TRBJ2-1, is KAGVTQTPRYLIKTRGQQVTLSCSPISGHRSVSWYQQTPGQGLQFLFEYFSETQRNKGNFPGRFSGRQFSNSRSEMNVSTLELGDSALYLCASSLGGRDNEQFFGPGTRLTVL.

The chain combines TRBV30 with TRBJ2-7, with 7 bases aligning to TRBD2. This CDR3 is built from 17 residues. V shed 0 bases, J shed 5 bases, and the junction held 16 bases outside the gene matches. The germline CDR1 and CDR2 sequences are GTSNPN and SVGIG (reference sequence). Here the CDR3 reads CAWSVIRGRAVSNEQYF. The CDR3 DNA sequence: TGTGCCTGGAGTGTCATTCGAGGGAGGGCCGTTTCTAACGAGCAGTACTTC. Filled out from reference TRBV30 and TRBJ2-7, the complete variable domain reads SQTIHQWPATLVQPVGSPLSLECTVEGTSNPNLYWYRQAAGRGLQLLFYSVGIGQISSEVPQNLSASRPQDRQFILSSKKLLLSDSGFYLCAWSVIRGRAVSNEQYFGPGTRLTVT.

In this sample, this clone turned up a few times. The DNA for the CDR3 is TGCAGCGTCGTCATCGGGGTGACCCAGTACTTC. This codes for CSVVIGVTQYF. The chain joins TRBV29-1 to TRBJ2-5, with D maybe TRBD2 (5 bases). CDR1 SQVTM and CDR2 ANQGSEA come from the germline V gene. The CDR3 contains 11 residues. Trimming left V 6 bases short and J 7 bases short, with 12 bases between.

DNA for the CDR3: TGTGCCAGCAGCGTAGCCAGCACCGGGGAGCTGTTTTTT. This codes for CASSVASTGELFF. This rearrangement joins TRBV9 to TRBJ2-2, with D uncertain. Germline loops: CDR1 SGDLS, CDR2 YYNGEE. The CDR3 sequence is 13 residues long. The V end lost 0 bases, the J end lost 4 bases, and 4 bases lay between the germline ends.

This clone was counted a few times. The genes are TRBV5-6 and TRBJ1-1; a possible D gene is TRBD1 (6 bases). Germline assignment: CDR1 SGHDT and CDR2 YYEEEE. With 0 bases removed from V and 12 bases from J, the gap between germline ends came to 12 bases. The CDR3 loop spans 12 amino acids. CDR3 in amino acids: CASSLAYREPFF. CDR3 bases: TGTGCCAGCAGCTTGGCCTACAGGGAACCTTTCTTT.

V gene TRBV7-3 combines with J gene TRBJ1-6, with D unclear. V dropped 2 bases and J dropped 9 bases, with 11 bases sitting between them. The CDR3 runs 14 residues. The V gene's germline CDR1 is SGHTA and CDR2 FQGTGA. CDR3 protein: CASSLGGSVSPLHF. The CDR3 DNA is TGTGCCAGCAGCTTAGGCGGGTCCGTTTCACCCCTCCACTTT.

V gene TRBV30 combines with J gene TRBJ1-2; possible D gene TRBD1, 6 bases. V was clipped by 2 bases and J by 7 bases, with 14 bases between them. The germline CDR1 and CDR2 sequences are GTSNPN and SVGIG (reference sequence). This CDR3 spans 13 amino acids. CDR3: CAWSSGGRSGYTF. The CDR3 region has the DNA TGTGCCTGGAGTTCGGGGGGCAGGAGTGGCTACACCTTC.

The chain's CDR3 is CASSITGFGYTF. The CDR3 coding sequence is TGTGCCAGTAGTATCACAGGGTTTGGCTACACCTTC. The chain joins TRBV19 to TRBJ1-2; weak D call: TRBD1 (6 bases). The germline V gene encodes CDR1 LNHDA and CDR2 SQIVND (reference sequence). The V end was cut by 3 bases, the J end by 7 bases, with 9 bases between. CDR3 length: 12 amino acids.

The chain combines TRBV23-1 with TRBJ2-7; TRBD1 aligns across 7 bases. TRBV23-1 qualifies as an ORF whose function is uncertain. There are 15 residues in the CDR3. Losses at the gene ends were 0 bases for V and 4 bases for J; bases not matched to a gene: 6. This chain's CDR3 is CASSQSVDRSYEQYF. The CDR3 DNA is TGCGCCAGCAGTCAATCCGTGGACAGGAGTTACGAGCAGTACTTC.

This sequence joins TRBV4-1 and TRBJ2-5, with D possibly TRBD1 on 5 matching bases. The germline gives CDR1 MGHRA, CDR2 YSYEKL. CDR3 length: 15 residues. V gave up 2 bases and J gave up 1 base, with 11 bases separating them. This CDR3 is CASSQTTVTQETQYF. CDR3 in DNA: TGCGCCAGCAGCCAAACGACAGTGACCCAAGAGACCCAGTACTTC.

The rearrangement joins TRBV6-6 to TRBJ2-7, with 9 nucleotides matching TRBD1. Germline lookup yields CDR1 MNHNY and CDR2 SVGAGI (reference sequence). The CDR3 consists of 16 residues. After removal of 6 bases from V and 5 bases from J, the junction contained 14 bases not matched to a gene. The CDR3 is CASSHSPGTGKDEQYF. CDR3 nucleotide sequence: TGTGCCAGCAGCCACTCCCCCGGGACAGGGAAGGACGAGCAGTACTTC.

In its sample, this clone was seen a few times. This chain connects TRBV15 to TRBJ1-1; D unclear. This CDR3 comprises 14 residues. Trimming pared 0 bases from V and 0 bases from J, leaving 5 bases between. CDR1 LNHNV and CDR2 YYDKDF come from the germline V gene (reference sequence). The CDR3 protein is CATSRETVNTEAFF. CDR3 nucleotide sequence: TGTGCCACCAGCAGAGAAACAGTGAACACTGAAGCTTTCTTT. Combining the CDR3 with reference TRBV15 and TRBJ1-1 gives the whole variable domain DAMVIQNPRYQVTQFGKPVTLSCSQTLNHNVMYWYQQKSSQAPKLLFHYYDKDFNNEADTPDNFQSRRPNTSFCFLDIRSPGLGDTAMYLCATSRETVNTEAFFGQGTRLTVV.

V and J are TRBV7-2 and TRBJ2-1, with 9 bases fitting TRBD1. CDR3 length: 15 amino acids. Looked up from germline, CDR1 is SGHTA and CDR2 is FQGNSA. Germline trimming cut 0 bases from V and 7 bases from J; bases unmatched to any gene: 4. The CDR3 loop is CASSLAQGTGNEQFF. In DNA form, the CDR3 reads TGTGCCAGCAGCTTAGCGCAAGGGACAGGGAATGAGCAGTTCTTC.

The chain has TRBV30 and TRBJ1-3; 7 bases line up with TRBD1. J gave up 2 bases and V 5 bases, and 6 bases lay outside the gene matches. The CDR3 runs to 14 residues. Germline loops: CDR1 GTSNPN, CDR2 SVGIG (reference sequence). CDR3 in DNA: TGTGCCTGGCAAACAACAGGGGCTGGAAACACCATATATTTT. Its protein product is CAWQTTGAGNTIYF.

The genes are TRBV10-3 and TRBJ2-7, with a tentative D call TRBD1 (6 bases). Trimming shortened V by 0 bases and J by 5 bases, and 11 bases separated the two germline ends. Germline CDR1 ENHRY, CDR2 SYGVKD. The CDR3 is 14 residues long. The CDR3 nucleotides are TGTGCCATCAGTGAGTCCCAGGGGTTACACGAGCAGTACTTC. Its protein is CAISESQGLHEQYF.

The chain has TRBV11-2 and TRBJ1-1, with 7 bases lining up with TRBD1. The CDR3 runs to 16 residues. CDR1 and CDR2 (germline): SGHAT, FQNNGV. The V gene end was trimmed by 2 bases and the J gene end by 1 base; junction bases not matched to a gene: 7. This CDR3 is CASSLRTGAKNTEAFF. Here the CDR3 DNA reads TGTGCCAGCAGCTTACGGACAGGAGCTAAGAACACTGAAGCTTTCTTT.